Below, 23 T cell receptor beta chains from the same sample are listed, as sequenced in a study of T cells in localized non-small cell lung cancer. Using immunoSEQ multiplex PCR, the repertoire was profiled, and TCRdb retains in-frame clones only, with some absent. The sample yields around 25,000 clones, 80% to 95% seen once. Sequencing was performed on peripheral blood, taken before any cancer treatment. Receptors originate from a woman aged 35-75 years with stage I lung adenocarcinoma.

The V and J genes are TRBV5-5 and TRBJ2-7; no firm D call. The germline CDR1 and CDR2 sequences are SGHKS and YYEKEE (reference sequence). The ends were cut back, 4 bases at V and 5 bases at J, with 16 bases in the middle. The length of the CDR3 is 14 residues. The CDR3 is CASSLRATGDEQYF. The CDR3 nucleotides are TGTGCCAGCAGCCTCCGGGCCACGGGCGACGAGCAGTACTTC. Based on the CDR3 plus reference TRBV5-5 and TRBJ2-7, the full variable domain is DAGVTQSPTHLIKTRGQQVTLRCSPISGHKSVSWYQQVLGQGPQFIFQYYEKEERGRGNFPDRFSARQFPNYSSELNVNALLLGDSALYLCASSLRATGDEQYFGPGTRLTVT.

V and J are TRBV7-2 and TRBJ2-5, with no clear D. CDR1 SGHTA and CDR2 FQGNSA come from the germline V gene. The CDR3 is 17 residues long. V was clipped by 2 bases and J by 2 bases, with 18 bases between them. CDR3 region: CASSLSGRREGQETQYF. CDR3 nucleotide sequence: TGTGCCAGCAGCTTATCTGGCAGAAGAGAAGGTCAAGAGACCCAGTACTTC.

The V and J genes are TRBV9 and TRBJ2-3; 12 positions agree with TRBD2. The CDR3 is made up of 17 amino acids. The germline gives CDR1 SGDLS, CDR2 YYNGEE. With 2 bases clipped from V and 3 bases from J, the junction kept 7 bases outside the gene matches. CDR3 in amino acids: CASSVPLAGGDTDTQYF. The CDR3 nucleotides are TGTGCCAGCAGCGTCCCTCTAGCGGGAGGGGATACAGATACGCAGTATTTT.

The genes are TRBV6-6 and TRBJ2-7; D uncertain. The CDR3 length is 14 residues. The germline V gene has CDR1 MNHNY and CDR2 SVGAGI (reference sequence). Trimming took 0 bases from V and 2 from J, leaving 8 bases between them. The CDR3 region is CASSYSKAAYEQYF. For the CDR3, the DNA is TGTGCCAGCAGTTACTCGAAAGCCGCCTACGAGCAGTACTTC.

This clone came up once. This rearrangement joins TRBV5-1 to TRBJ2-5, with D possibly called TRBD1 or TRBD2 (5 bases each). Trimming left V 0 bases short and J 1 base short, with 7 bases between. Germline CDR1 reads SGHRS; CDR2 reads YFSETQ. CDR3 length: 14 amino acids. The CDR3 region has the DNA TGCGCCAGCAGCTTGGGGGGGACCCAAGAGACCCAGTACTTC. Its protein product is CASSLGGTQETQYF.

The table lists this clone with a count of one. The chain couples TRBV4-2 to TRBJ1-3; TRBD1 might be the D (5 bases). Germline CDR1 is LGHNA and CDR2 is YNFKEQ. V dropped 4 bases and J dropped 6 bases, with 16 bases sitting between them. The CDR3 spans 15 residues. This CDR3 reads CASSPAGARENTIYF. CDR3 in DNA: TGTGCCAGCAGCCCCGCTGGGGCGAGGGAAAACACCATATATTTT.

V and J are TRBV30 and TRBJ2-5, with TRBD2 identical over 8 bases. Germline CDR1 is GTSNPN and CDR2 is SVGIG (reference sequence). V lost 4 bases to trimming and J lost 5 bases; unmatched junction nucleotides: 12. The CDR3 has 15 amino acids. This CDR3 reads CAWKGTGGKLETQYF. CDR3 in DNA: TGTGCCTGGAAAGGGACGGGAGGGAAGTTGGAGACCCAGTACTTC.

The chain links TRBV29-1 to TRBJ2-6; 8 bases match TRBD1. V was pared by 4 bases and J by 0 bases, with 8 bases of the junction left unmatched. Germline V gene sequence: CDR1 SQVTM, CDR2 ANQGSEA. The CDR3 has 17 amino acids. DNA of the CDR3: TGCAGCGTTGGTGGACAGGGAAGCGCCTCTGGGGCCAACGTCCTGACTTTC. It translates to CSVGGQGSASGANVLTF. Using reference TRBV29-1 and TRBJ2-6 for the parts outside the CDR3, the full variable domain is SAVISQKPSRDICQRGTSLTIQCQVDSQVTMMFWYRQQPGQSLTLIATANQGSEATYESGFVIDKFPISRPNLTFSTLTVSNMSPEDSSIYLCSVGGQGSASGANVLTFGAGSRLTVL.

The chain links TRBV12-5 to TRBJ1-1, with D uncertain. V was pared by 2 bases and J by 8 bases, with 9 bases between. CDR3 length: 12 amino acids. Germline loops: CDR1 LGHNT, CDR2 FRNRAP. CDR3 in DNA: TGTGCTAGTGGTTTGATGGGTAACGAAGCTTTCTTT. Protein product: CASGLMGNEAFF.

The chain employs TRBV7-3 and TRBJ2-6; possibly TRBD2 for D (5 bases). V lost 5 bases and J 4 bases, leaving 9 bases between the germline ends. The CDR3 loop spans 14 amino acids. CDR1 and CDR2 (germline): SGHTA, FQGTGA. Here the CDR3 reads CASSAPGGANVLTF. CDR3 DNA: TGTGCCAGCAGCGCCCCGGGGGGGGCCAACGTCCTGACTTTC.

The CDR3 protein is CASGNLPPMGKETQYF. As DNA, the CDR3 is TGTGCCAGCGGAAATTTGCCCCCTATGGGCAAAGAGACCCAGTACTTC. This rearrangement joins TRBV28 to TRBJ2-5; no definite D call. This CDR3 has 16 amino acids. V lost 8 bases, J lost 3 bases, and 22 bases lay in between. Germline V gene lookup returns CDR1 MDHEN and CDR2 SYDVKM.

The J gene is TRBJ2-1, the V gene TRBV5-6; TRBD2 matches 8 bases. The CDR3 is 14 amino acids. After removal of 1 base from V and 9 bases from J, the junction contained 6 bases not matched to a gene. Germline lookup yields CDR1 SGHDT and CDR2 YYEEEE. The CDR3 coding sequence is TGTGCCAGCAGCTTGATGAGCGGGAGTAGTGAGCAGTTCTTC. Amino acids: CASSLMSGSSEQFF.

The CDR3 loop reads CASSLWTTSSYEQYF. Here the CDR3 DNA reads TGTGCCAGCAGTTTATGGACAACGAGCTCCTACGAGCAGTACTTC. V and J are TRBV28 and TRBJ2-7; no definite D call. CDR1 MDHEN and CDR2 SYDVKM come from the germline V gene. The V end was cut by 0 bases, the J end by 0 bases, with 9 bases between. This CDR3 has 15 amino acids.

The chain is built from TRBV27 and TRBJ1-5; D not certain. The length of the CDR3 is 13 residues. The ends were cut back, 5 bases at V and 4 bases at J, with 9 bases in the middle. Germline V lookup: CDR1 MNHEY, CDR2 SMNVEV (reference sequence). In DNA, the CDR3 is TGTGCCAGCAGTGGGAACAGTAATCAGCCCCAGCATTTT. This sequence encodes CASSGNSNQPQHF.

In nucleotides, the CDR3 is TGTGCCAGTAATTCCGACAGGGTGACTAATGAAAAACTGTTTTTT. Translation: CASNSDRVTNEKLFF. V gene TRBV19 combines with J gene TRBJ1-4, with TRBD1 matching 7 bases. Germline CDR1 LNHDA, CDR2 SQIVND (reference sequence). The CDR3 spans 15 residues. The V segment lost 7 bases and the J segment 2 bases; nucleotides outside the gene matches: 7. Full variable domain (missing parts from reference TRBV19 and TRBJ1-4): DGGITQSPKYLFRKEGQNVTLSCEQNLNHDAMYWYRQDPGQGLRLIYYSQIVNDFQKGDIAEGYSVSREKKESFPLTVTSAQKNPTAFYLCASNSDRVTNEKLFFGSGTQLSVL.

V gene TRBV18 combines with J gene TRBJ1-2; D may be TRBD1 (5 bases). Germline V gene sequence: CDR1 KGHSH, CDR2 LQKENI. V was pared by 2 bases and J by 5 bases, with 9 bases between. This CDR3 is built from 13 residues. CDR3 bases: TGTGCCAGCTCACCAGACGGGGGGTATGGCTACACCTTC. This sequence encodes CASSPDGGYGYTF.

This sequence joins TRBV27 and TRBJ2-1; 9 nucleotides line up with TRBD2. After removal of 8 bases from V and 3 bases from J, the junction contained 5 bases not matched to a gene. The CDR3 length is 14 residues. Germline CDR1 MNHEY, CDR2 SMNVEV (reference sequence). The CDR3 region has the DNA TGTGCCAGCGAGCGCGGGAGGGGCTACAATGAGCAGTTCTTC. It codes for CASERGRGYNEQFF.

The CDR3 spells CASLAGTVPYEQYF. The CDR3 DNA reads TGTGCATCTCTGGCGGGGACGGTACCCTACGAGCAGTACTTC. This chain uses TRBV12-2 with TRBJ2-7; TRBD2 is taken as the D call from the table, unchecked against the DNA. TRBV12-2 counts as a pseudogene. CDR3 length: 14 residues.

The gene calls are TRBV6-5 and TRBJ2-3; TRBD2 matches at 11 bases. Trimming took 7 bases from V and 3 from J; bases not matched to a gene: 6. Germline CDR1 reads MNHEY; CDR2 reads SVGAGI. CDR3 length equals 15 residues. The CDR3 DNA reads as TGTGCCAGCACCTTAGCGGGAGGGAGAACAGATACGCAGTATTTT. Translated: CASTLAGGRTDTQYF.

This chain uses TRBV18 with TRBJ2-7; 7 bases agree with TRBD2. Germline V gene sequence: CDR1 KGHSH, CDR2 LQKENI. This CDR3 has 20 residues. Trimming cost V 3 bases and J 7 bases; bases outside gene matches: 27. CDR3 nucleotides: TGTGCCAGCTCACCGAACCCTCCGGGGGGTCTTGGCCAACTCCGGGAAGAGCAGTACTTC. Its protein is CASSPNPPGGLGQLREEQYF.

This chain connects TRBV21-1 to TRBJ2-2; TRBD2 is taken as the D call from the table, unchecked against the DNA. TRBV21-1 is described as a pseudogene. The CDR3 consists of 19 residues. The CDR3 DNA sequence: TGTGCCAGCAGCGAAGGACTAGCGGAACCTTCATCAAACACCGGGGAGCTGTTTTTT. As protein: CASSEGLAEPSSNTGELFF.

This clone was seen just once. The V and J genes are TRBV19 and TRBJ2-7; 15 bases line up with TRBD2. V was pared by 5 bases and J by 5 bases, with 4 bases of the junction left unmatched. This CDR3 has 15 residues. Germline loops: CDR1 LNHDA, CDR2 SQIVND (reference sequence). The CDR3, as DNA: TGTGCCAGTAGTCGGACTAGCGGGAGGGCCGACGAGCAGTACTTC. Translation: CASSRTSGRADEQYF.

The chain carries TRBV5-6 and TRBJ2-7, with 11 bases lining up with TRBD2. Unmatched junction bases numbered 6, after V lost 4 bases and J lost 3 bases. The CDR3 totals 15 residues. The germline V gene encodes CDR1 SGHDT and CDR2 YYEEEE. In nucleotides, the CDR3 is TGTGCCAGCAGCATCGGGACTAGCGGTTACTACGAGCAGTACTTC. Protein sequence: CASSIGTSGYYEQYF.